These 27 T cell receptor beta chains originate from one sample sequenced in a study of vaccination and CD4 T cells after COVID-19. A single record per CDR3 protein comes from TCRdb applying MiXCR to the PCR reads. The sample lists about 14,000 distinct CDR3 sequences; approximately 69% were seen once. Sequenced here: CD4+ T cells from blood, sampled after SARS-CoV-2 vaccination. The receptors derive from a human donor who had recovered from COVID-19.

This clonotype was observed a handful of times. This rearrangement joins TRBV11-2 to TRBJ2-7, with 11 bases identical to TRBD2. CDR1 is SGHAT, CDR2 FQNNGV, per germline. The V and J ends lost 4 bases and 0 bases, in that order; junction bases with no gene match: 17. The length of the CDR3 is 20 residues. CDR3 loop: CASSSSNSGRATRSSYEQYF. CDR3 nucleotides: TGTGCCAGCAGCTCTTCGAATAGCGGGAGGGCCACAAGGAGCTCCTACGAGCAGTACTTC.

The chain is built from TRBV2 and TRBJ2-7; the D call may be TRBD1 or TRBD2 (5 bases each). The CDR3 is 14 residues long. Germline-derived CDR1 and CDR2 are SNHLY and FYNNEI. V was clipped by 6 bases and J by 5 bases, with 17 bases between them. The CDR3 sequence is CASRVGAGMDEQYF. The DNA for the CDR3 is TGTGCCAGCAGAGTCGGGGCAGGGATGGACGAGCAGTACTTC.

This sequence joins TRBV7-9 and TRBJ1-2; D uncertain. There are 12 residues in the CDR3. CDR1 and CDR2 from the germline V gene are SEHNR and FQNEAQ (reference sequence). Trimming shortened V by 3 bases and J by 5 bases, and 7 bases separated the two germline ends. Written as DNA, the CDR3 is TGTGCCAGCAGCTTTCTGGGGTATGGCTACACCTTC. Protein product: CASSFLGYGYTF.

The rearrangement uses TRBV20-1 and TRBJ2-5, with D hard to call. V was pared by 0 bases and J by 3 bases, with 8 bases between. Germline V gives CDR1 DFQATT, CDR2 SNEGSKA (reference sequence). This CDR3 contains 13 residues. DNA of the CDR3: TGCAGTGCTAGAGATTGGAAAGAAGAGACCCAGTACTTC. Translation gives CSARDWKEETQYF.

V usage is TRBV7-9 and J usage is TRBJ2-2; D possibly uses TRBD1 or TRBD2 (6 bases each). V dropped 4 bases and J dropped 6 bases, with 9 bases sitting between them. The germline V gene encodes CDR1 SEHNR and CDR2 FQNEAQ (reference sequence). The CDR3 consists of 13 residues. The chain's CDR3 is CASSYGGAGELFF. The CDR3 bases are TGTGCCAGCAGCTACGGGGGCGCCGGGGAGCTGTTTTTT.

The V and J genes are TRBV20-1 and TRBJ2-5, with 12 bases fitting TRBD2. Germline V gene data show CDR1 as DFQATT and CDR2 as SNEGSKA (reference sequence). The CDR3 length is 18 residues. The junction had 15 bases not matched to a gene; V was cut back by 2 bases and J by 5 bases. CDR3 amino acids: CSARSSASGRAKMETQYF. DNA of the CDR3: TGCAGTGCTAGATCCTCGGCTAGCGGGAGGGCAAAAATGGAGACCCAGTACTTC.

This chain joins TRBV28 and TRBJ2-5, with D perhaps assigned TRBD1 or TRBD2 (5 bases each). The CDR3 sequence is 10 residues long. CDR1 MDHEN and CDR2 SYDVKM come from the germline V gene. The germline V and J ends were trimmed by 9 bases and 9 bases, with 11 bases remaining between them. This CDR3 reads CARIMGAQYF. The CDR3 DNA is TGTGCCAGGATTATGGGGGCCCAGTACTTC. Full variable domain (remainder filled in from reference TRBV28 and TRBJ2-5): DVKVTQSSRYLVKRTGEKVFLECVQDMDHENMFWYRQDPGLGLRLIYFSYDVKMKEKGDIPEGYSVSREKKERFSLILESASTNQTSMYLCARIMGAQYFGPGTRLLVL.

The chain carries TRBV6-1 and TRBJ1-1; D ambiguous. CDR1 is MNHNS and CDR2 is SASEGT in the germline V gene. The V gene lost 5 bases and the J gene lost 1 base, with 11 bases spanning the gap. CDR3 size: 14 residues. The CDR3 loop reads CASSLKGWNTEAFF. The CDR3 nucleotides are TGTGCCAGCAGTCTAAAAGGGTGGAACACTGAAGCTTTCTTT.

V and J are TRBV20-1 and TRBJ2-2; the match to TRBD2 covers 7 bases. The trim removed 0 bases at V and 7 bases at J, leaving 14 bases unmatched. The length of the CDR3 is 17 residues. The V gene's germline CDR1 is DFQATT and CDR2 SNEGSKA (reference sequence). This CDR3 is CSARDQSAGAVGGELFF. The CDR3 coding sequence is TGCAGTGCTAGAGATCAATCGGCGGGAGCGGTTGGCGGGGAGCTGTTTTTT.

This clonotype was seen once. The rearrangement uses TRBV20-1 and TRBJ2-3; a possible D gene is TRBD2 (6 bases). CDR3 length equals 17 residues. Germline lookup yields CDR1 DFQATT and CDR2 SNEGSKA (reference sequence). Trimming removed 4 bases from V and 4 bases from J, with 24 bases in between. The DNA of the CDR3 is TGCAGTGCTATATTCGCCATGGGACTCCTTTTACCAGATACGCAGTATTTT. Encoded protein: CSAIFAMGLLLPDTQYF.

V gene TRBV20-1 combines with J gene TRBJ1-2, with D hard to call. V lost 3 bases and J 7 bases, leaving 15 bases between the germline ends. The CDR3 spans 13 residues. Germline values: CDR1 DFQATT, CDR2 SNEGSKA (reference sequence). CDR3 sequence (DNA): TGCAGTGCTAGTGTCTTTGGTGGATCTGGCTACACCTTC. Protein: CSASVFGGSGYTF.

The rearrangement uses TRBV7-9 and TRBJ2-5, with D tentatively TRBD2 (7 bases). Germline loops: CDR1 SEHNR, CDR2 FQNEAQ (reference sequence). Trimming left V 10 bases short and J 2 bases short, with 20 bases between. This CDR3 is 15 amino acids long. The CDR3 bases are TGTGCCATTCCCACTCGGGGGGCCCAACAAGAGACCCAGTACTTC. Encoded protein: CAIPTRGAQQETQYF. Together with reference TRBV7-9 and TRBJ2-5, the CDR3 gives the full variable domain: DTGVSQNPRHKITKRGQNVTFRCDPISEHNRLYWYRQTLGQGPEFLTYFQNEAQLEKSRLLSDRFSAERPKGSFSTLEIQRTEQGDSAMYLCAIPTRGAQQETQYFGPGTRLLVL.

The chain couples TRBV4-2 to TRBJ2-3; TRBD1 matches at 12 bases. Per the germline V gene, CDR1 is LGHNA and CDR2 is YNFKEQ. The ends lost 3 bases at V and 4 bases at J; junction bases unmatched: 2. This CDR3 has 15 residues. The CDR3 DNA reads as TGTGCCAGCAGCCAGGGACAGGGGGCCGCAGATACGCAGTATTTT. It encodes CASSQGQGAADTQYF.

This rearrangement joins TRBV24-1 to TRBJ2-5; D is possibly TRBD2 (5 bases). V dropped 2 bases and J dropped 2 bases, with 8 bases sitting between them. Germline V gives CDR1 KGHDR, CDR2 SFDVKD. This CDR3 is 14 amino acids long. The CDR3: CATSDSREQETQYF. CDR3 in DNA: TGTGCCACCAGTGATTCCCGGGAACAAGAGACCCAGTACTTC.

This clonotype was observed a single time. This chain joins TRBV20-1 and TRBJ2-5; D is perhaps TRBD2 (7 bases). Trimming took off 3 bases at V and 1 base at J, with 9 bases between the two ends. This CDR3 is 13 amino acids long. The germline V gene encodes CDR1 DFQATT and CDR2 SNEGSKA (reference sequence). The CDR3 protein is CSASAGAQETQYF. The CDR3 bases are TGCAGTGCTAGTGCGGGGGCCCAAGAGACCCAGTACTTC.

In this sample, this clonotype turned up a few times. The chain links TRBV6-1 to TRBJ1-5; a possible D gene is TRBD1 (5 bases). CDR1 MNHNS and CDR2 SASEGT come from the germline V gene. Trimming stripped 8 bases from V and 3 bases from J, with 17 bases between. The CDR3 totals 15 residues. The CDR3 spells CASEGRRVPNQPQHF. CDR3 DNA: TGTGCCAGCGAGGGGAGGAGGGTACCCAATCAGCCCCAGCATTTT.

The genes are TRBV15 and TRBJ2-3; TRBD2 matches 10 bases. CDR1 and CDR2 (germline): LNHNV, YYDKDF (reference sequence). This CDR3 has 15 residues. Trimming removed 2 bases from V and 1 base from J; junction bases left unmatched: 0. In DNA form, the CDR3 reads TGTGCCACCAGCAGACTAGCGGGAGGCACAGATACGCAGTATTTT. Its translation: CATSRLAGGTDTQYF. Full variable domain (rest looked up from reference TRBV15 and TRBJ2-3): DAMVIQNPRYQVTQFGKPVTLSCSQTLNHNVMYWYQQKSSQAPKLLFHYYDKDFNNEADTPDNFQSRRPNTSFCFLDIRSPGLGDTAMYLCATSRLAGGTDTQYFGPGTRLTVL.

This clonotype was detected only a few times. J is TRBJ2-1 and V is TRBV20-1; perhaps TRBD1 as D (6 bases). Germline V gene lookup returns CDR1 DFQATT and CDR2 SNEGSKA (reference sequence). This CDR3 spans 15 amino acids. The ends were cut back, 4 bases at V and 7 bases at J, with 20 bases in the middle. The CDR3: CSATRPRDTRNEQFF. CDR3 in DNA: TGCAGTGCTACCCGGCCCAGGGACACACGGAATGAGCAGTTCTTC.

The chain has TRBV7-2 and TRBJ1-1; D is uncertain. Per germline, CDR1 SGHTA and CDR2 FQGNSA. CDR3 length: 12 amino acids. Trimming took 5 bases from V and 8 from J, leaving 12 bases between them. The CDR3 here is CASSRLSSEAFF. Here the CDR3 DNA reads TGTGCCAGCAGCCGACTTTCATCCGAAGCTTTCTTT.

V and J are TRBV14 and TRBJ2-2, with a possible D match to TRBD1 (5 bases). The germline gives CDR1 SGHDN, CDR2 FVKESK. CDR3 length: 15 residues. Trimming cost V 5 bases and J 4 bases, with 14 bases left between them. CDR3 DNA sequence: TGTGCCAGCAGCGTCCTTCAGACAGTCACCGGGGAGCTGTTTTTT. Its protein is CASSVLQTVTGELFF.

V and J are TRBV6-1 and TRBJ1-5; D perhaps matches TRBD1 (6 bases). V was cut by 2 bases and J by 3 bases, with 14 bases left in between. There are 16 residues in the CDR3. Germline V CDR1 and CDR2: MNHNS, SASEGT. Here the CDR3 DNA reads TGTGCCAGCAGTGAATTTGGGGGGCAAACCAATCAGCCCCAGCATTTT. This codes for CASSEFGGQTNQPQHF.

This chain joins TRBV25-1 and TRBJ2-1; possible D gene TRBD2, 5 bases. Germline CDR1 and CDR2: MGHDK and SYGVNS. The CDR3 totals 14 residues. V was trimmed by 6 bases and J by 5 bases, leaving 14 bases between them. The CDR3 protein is CASRRGEIHNEQFF. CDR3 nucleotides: TGTGCCAGCAGACGTGGGGAGATCCACAATGAGCAGTTCTTC.

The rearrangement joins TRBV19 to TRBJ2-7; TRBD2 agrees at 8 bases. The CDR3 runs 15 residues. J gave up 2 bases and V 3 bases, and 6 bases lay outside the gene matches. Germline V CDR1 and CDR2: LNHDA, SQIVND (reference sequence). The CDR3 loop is CASSIAGGGTYEQYF. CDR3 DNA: TGTGCCAGTAGTATCGCTGGCGGGGGGACCTACGAGCAGTACTTC.

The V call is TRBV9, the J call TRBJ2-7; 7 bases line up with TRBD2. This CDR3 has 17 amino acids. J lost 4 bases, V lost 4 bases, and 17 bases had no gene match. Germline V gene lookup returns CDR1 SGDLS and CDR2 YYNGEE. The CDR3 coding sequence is TGTGCCAGCAGCCCCCGAGTACGCAGCGGGAAAGGGTACGAGCAGTACTTC. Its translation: CASSPRVRSGKGYEQYF. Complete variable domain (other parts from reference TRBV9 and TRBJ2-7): DSGVTQTPKHLITATGQRVTLRCSPRSGDLSVYWYQQSLDQGLQFLIQYYNGEERAKGNILERFSAQQFPDLHSELNLSSLELGDSALYFCASSPRVRSGKGYEQYFGPGTRLTVT.

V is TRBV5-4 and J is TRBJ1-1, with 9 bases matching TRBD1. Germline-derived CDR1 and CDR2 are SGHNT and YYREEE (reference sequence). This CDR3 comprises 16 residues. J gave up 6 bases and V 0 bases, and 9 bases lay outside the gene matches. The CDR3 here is CASSLVEGQGTAEAFF. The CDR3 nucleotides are TGTGCCAGCAGCTTGGTAGAGGGACAGGGAACAGCTGAAGCTTTCTTT.

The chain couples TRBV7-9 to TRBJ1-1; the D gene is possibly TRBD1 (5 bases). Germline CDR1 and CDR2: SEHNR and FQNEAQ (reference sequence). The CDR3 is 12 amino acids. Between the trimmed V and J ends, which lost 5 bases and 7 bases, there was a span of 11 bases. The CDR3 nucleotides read TGTGCCAGCAGCCTGACAGAAATTGAAGCTTTCTTT. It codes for CASSLTEIEAFF.

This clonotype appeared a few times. Here the CDR3 reads CASSLGGPGQGAAGAFF. CDR3 DNA: TGTGCCAGCAGCTTAGGGGGACCGGGACAGGGTGCAGCCGGAGCTTTCTTT. The J gene is TRBJ1-1, the V gene TRBV7-3, with 9 bases lining up with TRBD1. V trimming: 2 bases; J trimming: 10 bases; junction bases outside the gene matches: 17. Germline CDR1 SGHTA, CDR2 FQGTGA. The CDR3 covers 17 residues.